A selection of T cell receptor beta chains follows, all from one sample in a study of blood T cell repertoires in COVID-19. Using immunoSEQ multiplex PCR, the repertoire was profiled, and TCRdb retains in-frame clones only, with some absent. There are approximately 220,000 clones in the sample; 81% occur only once, and around 8% lies in the top ten. Sequencing input: peripheral blood. These receptors all come from an elderly woman with acute or convalescent COVID-19. CDR3s leave out the opening cysteine and the closing phenylalanine or tryptophan.

TRBJ1-5	TRBV7-8	ASSLTGGGQPQH
TRBJ1-4	TRBV9	ASSLGTGTVSEKLF
TRBJ2-7	TRBV5-1	ASSLTQNRGGEQY
TRBJ1-5	TRBV2	ASSEVRGQPQH
TRBJ1-1	TRBV10-3	AISRVGNTEAF
TRBJ2-7	TRBV12-5	ASTPSGSGEQY
TRBJ2-1	TRBV6-5	ASRSSGSSYNEQF
TRBJ2-2	TRBV10-3	AISESGGPGNTGELF
TRBJ2-1	TRBV7-2	ASSLGSGSYNEQF
TRBJ1-1	TRBV3-1/TRBV3-2	ASSQAGVNTEAF
TRBJ2-5	TRBV7-8	ASSLGGQRETQY
TRBJ1-4	TRBV9	ASSAGLTPEKLF
TRBJ2-7	TRBV5-6	ASSSGLALYEQY
TRBJ1-5	TRBV15	ATSSEGRQPQH
TRBJ2-6	TRBV5-4	ASSFPMTTGANVLT
TRBJ2-2	TRBV7-7	ASSFLSGRNTGELF